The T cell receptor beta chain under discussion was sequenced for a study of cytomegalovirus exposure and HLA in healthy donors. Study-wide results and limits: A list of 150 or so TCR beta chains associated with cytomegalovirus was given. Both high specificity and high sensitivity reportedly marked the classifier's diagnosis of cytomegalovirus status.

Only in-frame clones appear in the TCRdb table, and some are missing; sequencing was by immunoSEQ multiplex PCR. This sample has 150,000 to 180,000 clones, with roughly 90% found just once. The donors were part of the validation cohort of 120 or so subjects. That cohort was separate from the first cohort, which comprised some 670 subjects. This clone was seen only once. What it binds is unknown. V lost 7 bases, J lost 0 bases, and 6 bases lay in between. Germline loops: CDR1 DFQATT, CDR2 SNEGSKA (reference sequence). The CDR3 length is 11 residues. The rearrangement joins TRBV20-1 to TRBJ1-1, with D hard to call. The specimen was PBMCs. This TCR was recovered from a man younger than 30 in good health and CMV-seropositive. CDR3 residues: CSVTMNTEAFF. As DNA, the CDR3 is TGCAGTGTTACAATGAACACTGAAGCTTTCTTT.